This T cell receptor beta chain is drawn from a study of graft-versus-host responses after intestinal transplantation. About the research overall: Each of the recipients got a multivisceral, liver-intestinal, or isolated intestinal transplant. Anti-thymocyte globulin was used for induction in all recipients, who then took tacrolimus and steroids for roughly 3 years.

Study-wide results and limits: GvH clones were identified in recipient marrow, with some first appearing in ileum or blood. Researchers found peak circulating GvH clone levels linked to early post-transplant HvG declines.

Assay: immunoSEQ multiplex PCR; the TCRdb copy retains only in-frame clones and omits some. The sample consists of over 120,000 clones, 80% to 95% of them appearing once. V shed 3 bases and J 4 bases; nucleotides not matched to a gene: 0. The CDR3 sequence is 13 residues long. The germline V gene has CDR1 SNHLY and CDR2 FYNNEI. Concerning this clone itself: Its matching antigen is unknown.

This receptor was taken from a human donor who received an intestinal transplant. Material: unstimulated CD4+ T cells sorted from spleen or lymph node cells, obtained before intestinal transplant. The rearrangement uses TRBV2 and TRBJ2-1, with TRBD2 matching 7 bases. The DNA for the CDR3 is TGTGCCAGCAGTGAGCGGGAGTACAATGAGCAGTTCTTC. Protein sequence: CASSEREYNEQFF.